The 25 T cell receptor beta chains below come from one sample, sequenced in a study of patients and donors after allogeneic stem cell transplantation. MiXCR, applied by TCRdb to the RT-PCR reads, yields one record per CDR3 protein. This table has about 960,000 distinct CDR3 sequences, approximately 19% appearing once. Sequences were obtained from blood, either unsorted or a sorted T cell fraction (not recorded which). The receptors stem from a human donor who was either an allogeneic HSCT recipient or a stem cell or donor lymphocyte infusion donor (not recorded which). It is not recorded whose cells these are; they may come from a transplant donor.

The rearrangement joins TRBV19 to TRBJ1-2; TRBD1 might be the D (5 bases). The CDR3 totals 14 residues. Germline lookup yields CDR1 LNHDA and CDR2 SQIVND (reference sequence). Trimming shortened V by 7 bases and J by 8 bases, and 20 bases separated the two germline ends. CDR3 coding DNA: TGTGCCAGTAAGACAGAGGACGGGGTACGCGGCTACACCTTC. This codes for CASKTEDGVRGYTF.

This clonotype was picked up a small number of times. The chain links TRBV18 to TRBJ1-5; 11 nucleotides match TRBD1. This CDR3 has 18 residues. Per the germline V gene, CDR1 is KGHSH and CDR2 is LQKENI. J gave up 1 base and V 5 bases, and 10 bases lay outside the gene matches. CDR3 region: CASSTGQGVGSSNQPQHF. The CDR3 DNA sequence: TGTGCCAGCTCAACGGGACAGGGGGTCGGTTCGAGCAATCAGCCCCAGCATTTT. Drawing the rest from reference TRBV18 and TRBJ1-5, the complete variable domain is NAGVMQNPRHLVRRRGQEARLRCSPMKGHSHVYWYRQLPEEGLKFMVYLQKENIIDESGMPKERFSAEFPKEGPSILRIQQVVRGDSAAYFCASSTGQGVGSSNQPQHFGDGTRLSIL.

This clonotype was detected only a few times. The V and J genes are TRBV12-3 or TRBV12-4 and TRBJ2-4; weak D call: TRBD2 (6 bases). Trimming left V 1 base short and J 1 base short, with 11 bases between. This CDR3 has 16 amino acids. CDR3 DNA: TGTGCCAGCAGTTTAGGGGGGGTCAGGGCCAAAAACATTCAGTACTTC. Protein: CASSLGGVRAKNIQYF.

The J gene is TRBJ2-2, the V gene TRBV24-1; D unclear. Germline V gene sequence: CDR1 KGHDR, CDR2 SFDVKD. Trimming cost V 9 bases and J 0 bases, with 10 bases left between them. The CDR3 covers 14 residues. The CDR3 DNA reads TGTGCCACCTCCGACAACGCGAACACCGGGGAGCTGTTTTTT. Translation: CATSDNANTGELFF.

This clonotype was observed a few times. The chain uses TRBV28 and TRBJ2-2; 10 nucleotides agree with TRBD2. Per germline, CDR1 MDHEN and CDR2 SYDVKM. Unmatched junction bases numbered 7, after V lost 6 bases and J lost 6 bases. The CDR3 contains 15 residues. The CDR3 nucleotides read TGTGCCAGCAGCTTAGGGCTAGCGGGAGCCGGGGAGCTGTTTTTT. Protein sequence: CASSLGLAGAGELFF.

In this sample, this clonotype turned up a few times. CDR3 sequence: CASSRTGTSSYNEQFF. The CDR3 DNA reads TGCGCCAGCAGCCGCACCGGGACTAGCTCGTACAATGAGCAGTTCTTC. The gene calls are TRBV4-3 and TRBJ2-1; 9 bases agree with TRBD2. Germline CDR1 reads LGHNA; CDR2 reads YSLEER. Trimming removed 4 bases from V and 4 bases from J; junction bases left unmatched: 8. The CDR3 consists of 16 residues.

This clonotype showed up just a few times. The genes are TRBV4-2 and TRBJ2-7, with TRBD2 matching over 7 bases. V lost 1 base and J lost 3; bases outside the gene matches: 6. The length of the CDR3 is 15 residues. Germline CDR1 reads LGHNA; CDR2 reads YNFKEQ. The CDR3 reads CASSQGLADYYEQYF. CDR3 coding DNA: TGTGCCAGCAGCCAAGGGCTAGCGGACTACTACGAGCAGTACTTC.

The sample holds a few counts of this clonotype. The chain combines TRBV9 with TRBJ2-1; D is possibly TRBD2 (6 bases). Germline V gene sequence: CDR1 SGDLS, CDR2 YYNGEE. V lost 4 bases and J lost 3, with 17 bases in between. This CDR3 has 16 residues. The CDR3 nucleotides are TGTGCCAGCAGCCGACGAGGAGGGATAAGCTACAATGAGCAGTTCTTC. Translating gives CASSRRGGISYNEQFF.

This chain links TRBV12-3 or TRBV12-4 with TRBJ1-3; tentative D call: TRBD1 (5 bases). With 5 bases removed from V and 4 bases from J, the gap between germline ends came to 12 bases. The CDR3 sequence is 14 residues long. CDR3 residues: CASSPTVSGNTIYF. CDR3 sequence (DNA): TGTGCCAGCAGTCCGACAGTATCCGGAAACACCATATATTTT.

This clonotype was detected a few times. V and J are TRBV12-3 or TRBV12-4 and TRBJ2-7; the D gene could be TRBD1 or TRBD2 (5 bases each). V was trimmed by 6 bases and J by 1 base, leaving 16 bases between them. This CDR3 is built from 15 residues. CDR3 loop: CASSPIGDASYEQYF. The CDR3 DNA follows: TGTGCCAGCAGCCCCATCGGGGACGCGTCCTACGAGCAGTACTTC.

The CDR3 sequence: CASSQVSQGVHEQYF. Written as DNA, the CDR3 is TGCGCCAGCAGCCAAGTGTCACAGGGGGTCCACGAGCAGTACTTC. V and J are TRBV4-1 and TRBJ2-7; 8 bases are shared with TRBD1. V trimming: 1 base; J trimming: 5 bases; junction bases outside the gene matches: 7. This CDR3 contains 15 residues. Germline-derived CDR1 and CDR2 are MGHRA and YSYEKL.

This sequence joins TRBV5-5 and TRBJ2-3; D is uncertain. This CDR3 spans 14 amino acids. V shed 0 bases and J shed 2 bases, with 7 bases lying between them. Germline-derived CDR1 and CDR2 are SGHKS and YYEKEE (reference sequence). CDR3 in amino acids: CASSLEQSTDTQYF. DNA for the CDR3: TGTGCCAGCAGCTTGGAGCAGTCCACAGATACGCAGTATTTT.

This chain connects TRBV6-2 or TRBV6-3 to TRBJ2-7; 9 positions agree with TRBD1. Germline V gene data show CDR1 as MNHEY and CDR2 as SVGEGT. This CDR3 comprises 15 residues. The V segment lost 5 bases and the J segment 3 bases; nucleotides outside the gene matches: 8. The CDR3 DNA is TGTGCCAGCAGTCCCCTCGGGACAGGGATCTACGAGCAGTACTTC. Its protein is CASSPLGTGIYEQYF.

The V gene is TRBV29-1, the J gene TRBJ2-1; 8 bases map to TRBD2. The V gene end was trimmed by 4 bases and the J gene end by 3 bases; junction bases not matched to a gene: 8. Per the germline V gene, CDR1 is SQVTM and CDR2 is ANQGSEA. The CDR3 spans 15 residues. Here the CDR3 DNA reads TGCAGCGTTGCGGCGGTCAGCGGGAGCTACAATGAGCAGTTCTTC. Translating it yields CSVAAVSGSYNEQFF.

This rearrangement joins TRBV5-5 to TRBJ1-5; D is ambiguous. Trimming took 1 base from V and 6 from J, leaving 14 bases between them. Germline values: CDR1 SGHKS, CDR2 YYEKEE (reference sequence). CDR3 size: 15 residues. For the CDR3, the DNA is TGTGCCAGCAGCTTGTCTAGCGGTGGAGGTCAGCCCCAGCATTTT. This gives the protein CASSLSSGGGQPQHF.

Here the CDR3 reads CASSSGTGGDYSPLHF. CDR3 coding DNA: TGCGCCAGCAGCTCCGGGACAGGGGGAGACTATTCACCCCTCCACTTT. This rearrangement joins TRBV5-1 to TRBJ1-6; 11 positions match TRBD1. The CDR3 has 16 residues. Germline V gene sequence: CDR1 SGHRS, CDR2 YFSETQ. Germline trimming cut 3 bases from V and 8 bases from J; bases unmatched to any gene: 7.

V is TRBV20-1 and J is TRBJ1-5; TRBD1 matches at 8 bases. This CDR3 comprises 13 residues. CDR1 is DFQATT, CDR2 SNEGSKA, per germline (reference sequence). With V trimmed by 6 bases and J by 6 bases, 7 bases remained unmatched. The CDR3 DNA sequence: TGCAGTGCAACTCAGGGGGCGTCTCAGCCCCAGCATTTT. This gives the protein CSATQGASQPQHF.

This clonotype was observed a few times. This chain links TRBV25-1 with TRBJ1-1; D not certain. Trimming removed 7 bases at V and 5 bases at J, with 8 bases between. The CDR3 runs to 11 residues. Germline CDR1 reads MGHDK; CDR2 reads SYGVNS. Here the CDR3 reads CASMGETEAFF. CDR3 in DNA: TGTGCCAGCATGGGAGAAACTGAAGCTTTCTTT.

The genes are TRBV6-2 or TRBV6-3 and TRBJ1-5, with a tentative D call TRBD1 (6 bases). Trimming cost V 8 bases and J 6 bases, with 14 bases left between them. The CDR3 runs 13 residues. Germline CDR1 and CDR2: MNHEY and SVGEGT. The CDR3 DNA is TGTGCCAGCCTTGCAAAAGGGGGTCAGCCCCAGCATTTT. It is translated as CASLAKGGQPQHF.

This clonotype was picked up a small number of times. V usage is TRBV5-1 and J usage is TRBJ2-7, with 9 bases fitting TRBD2. The CDR3 consists of 16 residues. After removal of 0 bases from V and 3 bases from J, the junction contained 7 bases not matched to a gene. Per germline, CDR1 SGHRS and CDR2 YFSETQ. The CDR3 here is CASSLAQLAGFYEQYF. The DNA for the CDR3 is TGCGCCAGCAGCTTGGCCCAACTAGCGGGCTTCTACGAGCAGTACTTC.

The J gene is TRBJ2-5, the V gene TRBV20-1; TRBD1 aligns across 11 bases. The V gene end was trimmed by 4 bases and the J gene end by 1 base; junction bases not matched to a gene: 8. The germline CDR1 and CDR2 sequences are DFQATT and SNEGSKA (reference sequence). The CDR3 contains 16 residues. As DNA, the CDR3 is TGCAGTGCTACTAGAGCCGGGACAGGGGGCCAAGAGACCCAGTACTTC. Amino acid sequence: CSATRAGTGGQETQYF.

This clonotype was counted only a few times. V gene TRBV7-9 combines with J gene TRBJ1-1, with D perhaps matching TRBD1 (5 bases). Germline V gene data show CDR1 as SEHNR and CDR2 as FQNEAQ (reference sequence). Trimming shortened V by 11 bases and J by 11 bases, and 27 bases separated the two germline ends. This CDR3 spans 14 amino acids. CDR3 in amino acids: CAVLRGNRGSGAFF. The CDR3 nucleotides are TGTGCCGTCCTTAGGGGAAACCGGGGCTCGGGGGCTTTCTTT.

This chain links TRBV12-3 or TRBV12-4 with TRBJ2-1; either TRBD1 or TRBD2 may supply D (5 bases each). V was shortened by 2 bases and J by 9 bases, with 17 bases between the two germline ends. This CDR3 is built from 15 residues. CDR3 amino acids: CASSLRGQRSGEQFF. CDR3 DNA sequence: TGTGCCAGCAGTTTACGGGGCCAGCGGTCCGGTGAGCAGTTCTTC.

This clonotype was seen only a few times. The chain carries TRBV28 and TRBJ2-4; no clear D gene. The V gene lost 3 bases and the J gene lost 0 bases, with 6 bases spanning the gap. Germline V gene sequence: CDR1 MDHEN, CDR2 SYDVKM. The length of the CDR3 is 14 residues. As DNA, the CDR3 is TGTGCCAGCAGTTTGTTTCGAGCCAAAAACATTCAGTACTTC. Protein sequence: CASSLFRAKNIQYF.

This chain uses TRBV20-1 with TRBJ1-5; the match to TRBD1 covers 7 bases. This CDR3 has 13 amino acids. From germline, CDR1 is DFQATT and CDR2 SNEGSKA (reference sequence). Losses at the gene ends were 4 bases for V and 6 bases for J; bases not matched to a gene: 6. In nucleotides, the CDR3 is TGCAGTGCTACCGGACAGGCTGGTCAGCCCCAGCATTTT. This encodes CSATGQAGQPQHF.